This note documents a single TCR beta chain sequence. Its antigen is still unknown. Looked up from germline, CDR1 is MDHEN and CDR2 is SYDVKM. The V gene lost 2 bases and the J gene lost 1 base, with 10 bases spanning the gap. This CDR3 is built from 15 residues. This sample was included in a study of graft-versus-host responses after intestinal transplantation. Whole-study context: All recipients were transplanted with multivisceral, liver-intestinal, or isolated intestinal grafts. The study gave all recipients anti-thymocyte globulin induction, then tacrolimus and steroids for about 3 years.

Assay used: immunoSEQ multiplex PCR; TCRdb lists only in-frame clones, some missing. Seen here are over 100,000 clones, 87% observed once, and the top ten hold around 0.96%. The receptor's source is a human donor who received an intestinal transplant. The rearrangement joins TRBV28 to TRBJ2-3, with TRBD2 as a possible D gene (6 bases). Sequences were derived from unstimulated CD4+ T cells sorted from spleen or lymph node cells, sampled before intestinal transplant. This CDR3 reads CASSLQGGGTDTQYF. The CDR3 DNA follows: TGTGCCAGCAGTTTACAGGGAGGTGGCACAGATACGCAGTATTTT.